One and the same sample provided the 32 T cell receptor beta chains below, sequenced in a study of long-term antiretroviral therapy in people with HIV (dated by TCRdb to between 2021 and 2023). Sequencing of the TRB variable region was done with the immunoSEQ hsTCRB v3.0 assay at survey level resolution. Entries here come from immuneACCESS through TCRdb and include only in-frame sequences with V and J called. Some clones fail to appear in such tables; in the studies checked, an unresolved V gene covers under half of the shortfall, and the cause of the remainder is unknown. The sample has 45,000 or so clones on record, approximately 94% of them singletons. Approximately 2.2% of the sample is in the top ten clones. The sample here was unsorted PBMCs, taken just over 9 years after starting antiretroviral therapy. The receptor source for this set is a man aged 30 to 45 with HIV.

The chain employs TRBV5-1 and TRBJ2-3; no definite D call. The CDR3 is 12 residues long. Germline V gene sequence: CDR1 SGHRS, CDR2 YFSETQ. Between the trimmed V and J ends, which lost 5 bases and 6 bases, there was a span of 10 bases. CDR3 in DNA: TGCGCCAGCAGTATTGTGTCGGATACGCAGTATTTT. Translating it yields CASSIVSDTQYF.

The gene calls are TRBV2 and TRBJ2-1; 7 nucleotides agree with TRBD1. The CDR3 has 17 amino acids. Germline-derived CDR1 and CDR2 are SNHLY and FYNNEI. The chain's CDR3 is CVETGTATKSSYNEQFF. In DNA, the CDR3 is TGTGTCGAAACCGGGACAGCAACTAAAAGCTCCTACAATGAGCAGTTCTTC.

The chain recombines TRBV6-5 with TRBJ2-5; 7 positions match TRBD2. The CDR3 has 14 residues. Germline assignment: CDR1 MNHEY and CDR2 SVGAGI. With 3 bases clipped from V and 3 bases from J, the junction kept 4 bases outside the gene matches. The CDR3 region has the DNA TGTGCCAGCAGTTATCAGGCGGGGGAAGAGACCCAGTACTTC. Amino acids: CASSYQAGEETQYF.

CDR3 sequence (DNA): TGTGCCAGCAGGGGTTGGCCCTACGAGCAGTACGTC. It translates to CASRGWPYEQYV. The chain couples TRBV6-1 to TRBJ2-7; no firm D call. The germline gives CDR1 MNHNS, CDR2 SASEGT. The V end was cut by 6 bases, the J end by 2 bases, with 8 bases between. The CDR3 is 12 residues long.

The chain carries TRBV6-4 and TRBJ2-5, with TRBD2 as a possible D gene (5 bases). V lost 3 bases, J lost 7 bases, and 12 bases lay in between. The CDR3 has 13 amino acids. Per germline, CDR1 MRHNA and CDR2 SNTAGT. CDR3 DNA: TGTGCCAGCAGTGAAGGGCTAGGAGGGACCCAGTACTTC. Its translation: CASSEGLGGTQYF.

This clone has just one count. The chain employs TRBV2 and TRBJ1-4; 7 nucleotides align to TRBD1. With V trimmed by 6 bases and J by 5 bases, 12 bases remained unmatched. Germline lookup yields CDR1 SNHLY and CDR2 FYNNEI. The CDR3 has 16 amino acids. DNA for the CDR3: TGTGCCAGCAGCAAACCACCGGGACAGTCAAATGAAAAACTGTTTTTT. It codes for CASSKPPGQSNEKLFF.

The chain uses TRBV9 and TRBJ1-4; 7 nucleotides match TRBD1. The germline gives CDR1 SGDLS, CDR2 YYNGEE. CDR3 length: 15 amino acids. V shed 3 bases and J 3 bases; nucleotides not matched to a gene: 5. CDR3 protein: CASSATGDANEKLFF. The CDR3 region has the DNA TGTGCCAGCAGCGCTACAGGGGACGCTAATGAAAAACTGTTTTTT.

The chain combines TRBV5-1 with TRBJ2-5; 10 positions agree with TRBD2. The CDR3 loop spans 13 amino acids. The V segment lost 3 bases and the J segment 5 bases; nucleotides outside the gene matches: 1. Germline V gene data show CDR1 as SGHRS and CDR2 as YFSETQ. The CDR3 here is CASSSSGGETQYF. For the CDR3, the DNA is TGCGCCAGCAGCTCTAGCGGGGGTGAGACCCAGTACTTC.

The chain carries TRBV6-6 and TRBJ1-2; perhaps TRBD1 as D (5 bases). This CDR3 is built from 14 residues. The V end was cut by 2 bases, the J end by 8 bases, with 15 bases between. CDR1 is MNHNY, CDR2 SVGAGI, per germline (reference sequence). CDR3 amino acids: CASSYRRGTEGYTF. CDR3 coding DNA: TGTGCCAGCAGTTACCGGCGGGGCACGGAAGGCTACACCTTC.

V usage is TRBV30 and J usage is TRBJ1-4; possible D gene TRBD1, 6 bases. The length of the CDR3 is 14 residues. Looked up from germline, CDR1 is GTSNPN and CDR2 is SVGIG (reference sequence). Trimming took off 4 bases at V and 0 bases at J, with 9 bases between the two ends. CDR3 sequence reads: CAWNTGSTNEKLFF. The DNA for the CDR3 is TGTGCCTGGAACACAGGGTCAACTAATGAAAAACTGTTTTTT. The whole variable domain, filled in from reference TRBV30 and TRBJ1-4, reads SQTIHQWPATLVQPVGSPLSLECTVEGTSNPNLYWYRQAAGRGLQLLFYSVGIGQISSEVPQNLSASRPQDRQFILSSKKLLLSDSGFYLCAWNTGSTNEKLFFGSGTQLSVL.

The chain links TRBV27 to TRBJ2-3, with a tentative D call TRBD2 (6 bases). Per the germline V gene, CDR1 is MNHEY and CDR2 is SMNVEV (reference sequence). V was trimmed by 1 base and J by 4 bases, leaving 12 bases between them. This CDR3 comprises 15 residues. CDR3 in amino acids: CASSLLGGDPDTQYF. The CDR3, as DNA: TGTGCCAGCAGTTTATTGGGCGGGGATCCAGATACGCAGTATTTT.

The chain combines TRBV6-1 with TRBJ2-7; weak D call: TRBD1 (5 bases). CDR1 and CDR2 from the germline V gene are MNHNS and SASEGT. Between the trimmed V and J ends, which lost 6 bases and 3 bases, there was a span of 9 bases. This CDR3 comprises 12 residues. The CDR3, as DNA: TGTGCCAGCAGGGACAACGACTACGAGCAGTACGTC. Translation: CASRDNDYEQYV.

The rearrangement uses TRBV30 and TRBJ1-2; 7 nucleotides line up with TRBD1. Germline V gene data show CDR1 as GTSNPN and CDR2 as SVGIG (reference sequence). J lost 5 bases, V lost 3 bases, and 9 bases had no gene match. The CDR3 spans 14 residues. The CDR3 is CAWSGGAGGYGYTF. The CDR3 DNA reads TGTGCCTGGAGCGGGGGGGCAGGGGGTTATGGCTACACCTTC.

V and J are TRBV5-1 and TRBJ1-1; the D gene is possibly TRBD1 (5 bases). The CDR3 runs to 15 residues. Per germline, CDR1 SGHRS and CDR2 YFSETQ. V lost 4 bases, J lost 8 bases, and 21 bases lay in between. The CDR3 nucleotides are TGCGCCAGCAGCGTCGTGGGGGAGGGGCCAGCCGAAGCTTTCTTT. Its translation: CASSVVGEGPAEAFF.

The CDR3 here is CASNRRGNLAYGYTF. In nucleotides, the CDR3 is TGTGCCAGCAACAGAAGGGGGAATTTGGCCTATGGCTACACCTTC. The V gene is TRBV5-8, the J gene TRBJ1-2; TRBD1 is a possible D gene (6 bases). The CDR3 has 15 amino acids. CDR1 is SGHTS and CDR2 is YDEGEE in the germline V gene. The ends were cut back, 6 bases at V and 4 bases at J, with 19 bases in the middle.

V is TRBV2 and J is TRBJ2-2; D gene uncertain. The CDR3 spans 12 residues. Germline V lookup: CDR1 SNHLY, CDR2 FYNNEI. V gave up 5 bases and J gave up 7 bases, with 8 bases separating them. The CDR3 spells CASSPASGELFF. Here the CDR3 DNA reads TGTGCCAGCAGTCCCGCGAGCGGGGAGCTGTTTTTT.

The DNA for the CDR3 is TGCGCCAGCGCAAGGGAATCTGGAAACACCATATATTTT. The encoded protein is CASARESGNTIYF. The chain uses TRBV5-1 and TRBJ1-3; D is unclear. Trimming left V 7 bases short and J 1 base short, with 9 bases between. The germline gives CDR1 SGHRS, CDR2 YFSETQ. This CDR3 has 13 amino acids.

The chain has TRBV28 and TRBJ1-1; perhaps TRBD1 as D (5 bases). Trimming pared 8 bases from V and 3 bases from J, leaving 13 bases between. The V gene's germline CDR1 is MDHEN and CDR2 SYDVKM. The CDR3 sequence is 13 residues long. The CDR3 loop is CASSPGHDTEAFF. The CDR3 DNA reads TGTGCCAGCTCCCCAGGGCACGACACTGAAGCTTTCTTT.

The chain is built from TRBV6-5 and TRBJ1-3; 7 positions match TRBD1. Germline V gives CDR1 MNHEY, CDR2 SVGAGI. The CDR3 is 13 amino acids. V gave up 6 bases and J gave up 4 bases; unmatched junction bases: 3. The CDR3, as DNA: TGTGCCAGCAGGGAACAGGGGGGAAACACCATATATTTT. It yields the protein CASREQGGNTIYF.

This sequence joins TRBV5-1 and TRBJ2-5; 8 positions agree with TRBD2. CDR1 is SGHRS, CDR2 YFSETQ, per germline. With V trimmed by 1 base and J by 5 bases, 4 bases remained unmatched. This CDR3 region has 14 residues. The CDR3 reads CASSLRGGHETQYF. The CDR3 DNA is TGCGCCAGCAGCTTGCGGGGGGGCCATGAGACCCAGTACTTC.

This clone was seen a few times. The genes are TRBV5-1 and TRBJ1-6; D is unclear. Germline values: CDR1 SGHRS, CDR2 YFSETQ. The V and J ends lost 0 bases and 3 bases respectively, with 4 bases between them. This CDR3 is 14 amino acids long. CDR3 region: CASSLVGYNSPLHF. DNA of the CDR3: TGCGCCAGCAGCTTGGTGGGCTATAATTCACCCCTCCACTTT.

The chain links TRBV6-6 to TRBJ1-4; D is uncertain. V was clipped by 8 bases and J by 6 bases, with 10 bases between them. The V gene's germline CDR1 is MNHNY and CDR2 SVGAGI (reference sequence). The CDR3 is 12 residues long. The CDR3 bases are TGTGCCAGCTGGGAGCCCGATGAAAAACTGTTTTTT. Amino acid sequence: CASWEPDEKLFF.

This rearrangement joins TRBV28 to TRBJ2-7; tentatively, D is TRBD1 (6 bases). Germline V gene lookup returns CDR1 MDHEN and CDR2 SYDVKM. V lost 4 bases and J lost 2, with 15 bases in between. The CDR3 extends over 15 amino acids. Here the CDR3 reads CASSYPTGHTYEQYF. The CDR3 DNA is TGTGCCAGCAGTTACCCGACAGGCCATACCTACGAGCAGTACTTC.

The count of this clone is one. V gene TRBV7-9 combines with J gene TRBJ1-3; D gene ambiguous. V was shortened by 3 bases and J by 2 bases, with 2 bases between the two germline ends. The CDR3 covers 12 residues. Germline CDR1 reads SEHNR; CDR2 reads FQNEAQ (reference sequence). CDR3 sequence: CASSFTGNTIYF. The CDR3, as DNA: TGTGCCAGCAGCTTTACTGGAAACACCATATATTTT.

Concerning this clone itself: The germline gene is not matched at one end of the junction; a read error may be the cause. The chain couples TRBV7-7 to TRBJ1-1, with D hard to call. This CDR3 has 13 residues. In germline, CDR1 is SSHAT, CDR2 FNYEAQ (reference sequence). CDR3 residues: CASSLEVNTEAFF. The CDR3 DNA reads TGTGCTAGCAGCTTAGAGGTGAACACTGAAGCTTTCTTT.

The DNA for the CDR3 is TGTGCCAGCAGTGAAAGGGGGCAGGCCTACGAGCAGTACTTC. Amino acid sequence: CASSERGQAYEQYF. The genes are TRBV6-1 and TRBJ2-7; 7 bases line up with TRBD1. Germline V gene lookup returns CDR1 MNHNS and CDR2 SASEGT. The CDR3 is made up of 14 amino acids. With 2 bases clipped from V and 2 bases from J, the junction kept 3 bases outside the gene matches.

The rearrangement links TRBV6-4 to TRBJ2-1; a weak D match, TRBD1 (6 bases). V was shortened by 0 bases and J by 6 bases, with 12 bases between the two germline ends. The CDR3 consists of 15 residues. Looked up from germline, CDR1 is MRHNA and CDR2 is SNTAGT. In DNA, the CDR3 is TGTGCCAGCAGTGACTCCAGGGGCCAATCCAATGAGCAGTTCTTC. This translates into CASSDSRGQSNEQFF.

The rearrangement links TRBV11-2 to TRBJ2-5, with D perhaps TRBD1 (5 bases). The CDR3 spans 13 residues. CDR1 is SGHAT, CDR2 FQNNGV, per germline. V was pared by 4 bases and J by 5 bases, with 11 bases between. CDR3: CASSSRQWETQYF. DNA of the CDR3: TGTGCCAGCAGCTCCCGACAGTGGGAGACCCAGTACTTC.

The CDR3 DNA follows: TGTGCCAGCAGCTTAATGCAGGAGAGCTATCAGCCCCAGCATTTT. Residues: CASSLMQESYQPQHF. The chain links TRBV7-2 to TRBJ1-5; D is ambiguous. The germline CDR1 and CDR2 sequences are SGHTA and FQGNSA. The CDR3 covers 15 residues. Trimming shortened V by 2 bases and J by 5 bases, and 13 bases separated the two germline ends.

V usage is TRBV28 and J usage is TRBJ1-1, with unresolved D. Germline-derived CDR1 and CDR2 are MDHEN and SYDVKM. The CDR3 loop spans 10 amino acids. With 2 bases removed from V and 9 bases from J, the gap between germline ends came to 4 bases. CDR3 in amino acids: CASSLGQAFF. In DNA, the CDR3 is TGTGCCAGCAGTTTAGGGCAAGCTTTCTTT.

The genes are TRBV14 and TRBJ1-5; no clear D gene. Between the trimmed V and J ends, which lost 1 base and 6 bases, there was a span of 4 bases. This CDR3 comprises 12 residues. Germline CDR1 reads SGHDN; CDR2 reads FVKESK. CDR3 DNA sequence: TGTGCCAGCAGCCAAGGGGGTCAGCCCCAGCATTTT. As protein: CASSQGGQPQHF.

The rearrangement uses TRBV7-9 and TRBJ2-7; 13 positions agree with TRBD2. The junction had 6 bases not matched to a gene; V was cut back by 3 bases and J by 7 bases. Per germline, CDR1 SEHNR and CDR2 FQNEAQ (reference sequence). CDR3 length: 15 amino acids. For the CDR3, the DNA is TGTGCCAGCAGCTTGGGGACTAGCGGGGTTGGGGAGCAGTACTTC. Amino acid sequence: CASSLGTSGVGEQYF.